This T cell receptor (beta chain) was sequenced for a study of blood T cell repertoires in COVID-19. About the study: T cells, B-cell-depleted T cells, or PBMCs supplied cDNA or gDNA.

The V end was cut by 3 bases, the J end by 0 bases, with 12 bases between. The CDR3 runs 15 residues. The germline V gene has CDR1 SGHRS and CDR2 YFSETQ. Assay: immunoSEQ multiplex PCR; the TCRdb copy retains only in-frame clones and omits some. The sample consists of roughly 150,000 clones, 80% to 90% of them appearing once. The sequenced material came from peripheral blood. The sequence was obtained from a woman in her 70s with acute or convalescent COVID-19. The chain links TRBV5-1 to TRBJ2-5; D is unresolved. This CDR3 is CASSWSSRYQETQYF. The CDR3 DNA reads as TGCGCCAGCAGCTGGTCGTCCCGGTACCAAGAGACCCAGTACTTC.